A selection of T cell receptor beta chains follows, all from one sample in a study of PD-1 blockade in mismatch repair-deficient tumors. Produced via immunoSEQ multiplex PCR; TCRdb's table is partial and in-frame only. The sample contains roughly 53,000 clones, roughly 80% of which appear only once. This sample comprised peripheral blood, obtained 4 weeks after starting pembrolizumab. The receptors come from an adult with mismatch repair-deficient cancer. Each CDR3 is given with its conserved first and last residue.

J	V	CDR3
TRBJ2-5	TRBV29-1	CSVVLGVDRGETQYF
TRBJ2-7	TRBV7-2	CASSLDWYEQYF
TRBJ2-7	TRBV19	CASSTLAASYEQYF
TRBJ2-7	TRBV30	CAWSKNYEQYF
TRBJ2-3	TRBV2	CASTRALSQYF
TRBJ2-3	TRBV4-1	CASSQDYGLAGGADTQYF
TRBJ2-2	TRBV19	CASSIWGLGGELFF
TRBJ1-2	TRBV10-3	CAITDRVGRDYGYTF
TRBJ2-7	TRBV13	CASSTRATGGNEQYF
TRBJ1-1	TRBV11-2	CASSPPNPGALNEAFF
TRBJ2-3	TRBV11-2	CASSLRLAGGMVTQYF
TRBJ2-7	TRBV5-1	CASRPQGQSYEQYF
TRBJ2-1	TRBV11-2	CASSSSDGQGDWNEQFF
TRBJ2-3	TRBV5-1	CASRRGGTDTQYF
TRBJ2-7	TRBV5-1	CASSLPTDSYEQYF
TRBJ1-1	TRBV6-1	CASRLTGGDTEAFF
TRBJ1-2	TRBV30	CAWGGQGYGYTF
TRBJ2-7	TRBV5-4	CASTALDRDYEQYF
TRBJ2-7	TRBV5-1	CASSKDTSGDYEQYF
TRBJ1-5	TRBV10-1	CASSGYRANQPQHF